This TCR beta chain came from a study of cytomegalovirus exposure and HLA in healthy donors. Study background: Among the roughly 380 donors who were genotyped, approximately 84% fell in the genetic ancestry cluster that is associated with self-reported Caucasian donors.

The PCR used 60 Vbeta and 13 Jbeta primers. TCRdb's copy holds only in-frame clones and misses some; the assay was immunoSEQ multiplex PCR. The sample consists of 30,000 to 45,000 clones, roughly 89% of them appearing once. The CDR3 covers 16 residues. J lost 3 bases, V lost 4 bases, and 8 bases had no gene match. Germline CDR1 SGDLS, CDR2 YYNGEE. Points from the study as a whole: Researchers left out some V segments, among them TRBV6-2 and TRBV6-3, as indistinguishable. Presence/absence analyses assumed roughly uniform sequencing depth across donors, which may not hold. From TCR beta sequences, most subjects' HLA-A and HLA-B alleles were reportedly predicted accurately.

Concerning this clone itself: Its target is not known.

The material sequenced was PBMCs. The rearrangement joins TRBV9 to TRBJ2-7, with 12 bases identical to TRBD2. This TCR came from a woman aged 40 to 50 in good health and CMV-seropositive. CDR3 coding DNA: TGTGCCAGCAGCCCTTACTCTAGCGGGGGGGTCTACGAGCAGTACTTC. Translating gives CASSPYSSGGVYEQYF.